The 30 T cell receptor beta chains presented below share a single source sample, sequenced in a study of pediatric ulcerative colitis. Using immunoSEQ multiplex PCR, the repertoire was profiled, and TCRdb retains in-frame clones only, with some absent. The table shows about 32,000 clones, with roughly 86% occurring only once. Sequencing input: blood. The receptor set was obtained from a boy under 18 with severe ulcerative colitis.

In its sample, this clone was seen once. The gene calls are TRBV6-5 and TRBJ2-4; D might be TRBD1 (6 bases). CDR3 length equals 13 residues. Per the germline V gene, CDR1 is MNHEY and CDR2 is SVGAGI. The V gene lost 6 bases and the J gene lost 0 bases, with 6 bases spanning the gap. DNA for the CDR3: TGTGCCAGCAGGGACAGAGCCAAAAACATTCAGTACTTC. As protein: CASRDRAKNIQYF.

The V gene is TRBV11-1, the J gene TRBJ1-1; a weak D match, TRBD1 (5 bases). CDR1 and CDR2 from the germline V gene are SGHAT and FQDESV (reference sequence). V lost 4 bases and J lost 9, with 15 bases in between. There are 13 residues in the CDR3. The CDR3 nucleotides read TGTGCCAGCAGCTCATATGAGGGGATCAAAGCTTTCTTT. The encoded protein is CASSSYEGIKAFF.

This sequence joins TRBV7-9 and TRBJ2-3; D is uncertain. The CDR3 runs to 12 residues. V was clipped by 0 bases and J by 4 bases, with 2 bases between them. Germline lookup yields CDR1 SEHNR and CDR2 FQNEAQ (reference sequence). CDR3 protein: CASSLAPDTQYF. Written as DNA, the CDR3 is TGTGCCAGCAGCTTAGCGCCAGATACGCAGTATTTT.

J is TRBJ1-1 and V is TRBV4-2; 11 bases map to TRBD1. The V segment lost 3 bases and the J segment 5 bases; nucleotides outside the gene matches: 5. Germline CDR1 LGHNA, CDR2 YNFKEQ. This CDR3 comprises 15 residues. CDR3 sequence: CASSHQGQGVTEAFF. CDR3 in DNA: TGTGCCAGCAGCCACCAGGGACAGGGGGTGACTGAAGCTTTCTTT.

V usage is TRBV6-4 and J usage is TRBJ1-2; D remains ambiguous. This CDR3 contains 15 residues. Germline V gives CDR1 MRHNA, CDR2 SNTAGT. The V and J ends lost 0 bases and 8 bases respectively, with 16 bases between them. The CDR3 bases are TGTGCCAGCAGTGACTCGGCAGGATATTTTAGAGGCTACACCTTC. Residues: CASSDSAGYFRGYTF.

The rearrangement links TRBV5-4 to TRBJ2-2; 7 bases match TRBD2. This CDR3 has 15 amino acids. The germline V gene encodes CDR1 SGHNT and CDR2 YYREEE (reference sequence). After removal of 4 bases from V and 4 bases from J, the junction contained 7 bases not matched to a gene. In DNA form, the CDR3 reads TGTGCCAGCAGCCCCGGCGGGGGATTCACCGGGGAGCTGTTTTTT. Protein: CASSPGGGFTGELFF.

The chain has TRBV18 and TRBJ1-2; D is ambiguous. V was trimmed by 4 bases and J by 2 bases, leaving 8 bases between them. Germline values: CDR1 KGHSH, CDR2 LQKENI. The CDR3 runs 13 residues. The CDR3, as DNA: TGTGCCAGCTCACAAGGCAGGAACTATGGCTACACCTTC. Its protein is CASSQGRNYGYTF.

The gene calls are TRBV19 and TRBJ1-1; no reliable D call. The CDR3 has 15 residues. The V end was cut by 3 bases, the J end by 1 base, with 12 bases between. Germline V CDR1 and CDR2: LNHDA, SQIVND (reference sequence). This CDR3 is CASSISPSGNTEAFF. CDR3 DNA sequence: TGTGCCAGTAGTATCTCCCCCTCAGGGAACACTGAAGCTTTCTTT.

Only one count was recorded for this clone. V is TRBV6-5 and J is TRBJ2-1; 9 bases are a match to TRBD1. The CDR3 spans 15 residues. With V trimmed by 2 bases and J by 9 bases, 8 bases remained unmatched. Germline CDR1 is MNHEY and CDR2 is SVGAGI. The CDR3 nucleotides read TGTGCCAGCAGTTACGGACAGGGGTCCCTGGGTGAGCAGTTCTTC. Translation gives CASSYGQGSLGEQFF.

The CDR3 reads CASSFGGKNSPLHF. The CDR3 coding sequence is TGTGCCAGCAGCTTCGGAGGGAAGAATTCACCCCTCCACTTT. The rearrangement joins TRBV11-3 to TRBJ1-6; D call uncertain. The CDR3 contains 14 residues. Germline V gives CDR1 SGHNT, CDR2 YENEEA. Trimming took 3 bases from V and 7 from J, leaving 10 bases between them.

This clone was seen a few times. This chain joins TRBV18 and TRBJ1-5; D is unresolved. V lost 6 bases and J 1 base, leaving 16 bases between the germline ends. Germline V gives CDR1 KGHSH, CDR2 LQKENI. CDR3 length: 16 amino acids. The CDR3 DNA sequence: TGTGCCAGCTCCCACTACGATAAAGGGAGCAATCAGCCCCAGCATTTT. Its protein product is CASSHYDKGSNQPQHF. Using reference TRBV18 and TRBJ1-5 for the parts outside the CDR3, the full variable domain is NAGVMQNPRHLVRRRGQEARLRCSPMKGHSHVYWYRQLPEEGLKFMVYLQKENIIDESGMPKERFSAEFPKEGPSILRIQQVVRGDSAAYFCASSHYDKGSNQPQHFGDGTRLSIL.

J is TRBJ2-1 and V is TRBV5-1; D may correspond to TRBD1 or TRBD2 (5 bases each). The germline V and J ends were trimmed by 5 bases and 0 bases, with 9 bases remaining between them. The V gene's germline CDR1 is SGHRS and CDR2 YFSETQ. The CDR3 has 14 amino acids. Written as DNA, the CDR3 is TGCGCCAGCAGTGAGGGGAGCTCCTACAATGAGCAGTTCTTC. Translated: CASSEGSSYNEQFF.

The chain combines TRBV5-1 with TRBJ2-5; D may be TRBD1 (5 bases). Trimming took 6 bases from V and 4 from J, leaving 13 bases between them. There are 13 residues in the CDR3. The germline V gene encodes CDR1 SGHRS and CDR2 YFSETQ. CDR3 amino acids: CASIGEFAETQYF. CDR3 coding DNA: TGCGCCAGCATAGGGGAATTCGCAGAGACCCAGTACTTC.

The rearrangement links TRBV2 to TRBJ1-4, with TRBD1 identical over 9 bases. CDR3 size: 15 residues. From germline, CDR1 is SNHLY and CDR2 FYNNEI. With 10 bases clipped from V and 8 bases from J, the junction kept 14 bases outside the gene matches. CDR3 coding DNA: TGTGCCATTCTACTCCCGGGACAGGGCACCGAAAAACTGTTTTTT. Residues: CAILLPGQGTEKLFF. Variable domain in full (rest from reference TRBV2 and TRBJ1-4): EPEVTQTPSHQVTQMGQEVILRCVPISNHLYFYWYRQILGQKVEFLVSFYNNEISEKSEIFDDQFSVERPDGSNFTLKIRSTKLEDSAMYFCAILLPGQGTEKLFFGSGTQLSVL.

V and J are TRBV6-4 and TRBJ1-1; unclear D gene. Looked up from germline, CDR1 is MRHNA and CDR2 is SNTAGT. The length of the CDR3 is 14 residues. Trimming left V 3 bases short and J 8 bases short, with 16 bases between. The CDR3 here is CASSETVERTEAFF. CDR3 nucleotides: TGTGCCAGCAGTGAGACGGTGGAAAGAACGGAAGCTTTCTTT.

The chain is built from TRBV19 and TRBJ1-5, with TRBD1 identical over 8 bases. Germline V lookup: CDR1 LNHDA, CDR2 SQIVND (reference sequence). The CDR3 runs 14 residues. The CDR3 loop is CASSWAGGFQPQHF. The CDR3 DNA sequence: TGTGCATCCTCTTGGGCAGGGGGCTTTCAGCCCCAGCATTTT.

The V call is TRBV28, the J call TRBJ2-7; 7 nucleotides line up with TRBD2. Germline lookup yields CDR1 MDHEN and CDR2 SYDVKM. Trimming took 7 bases from V and 0 from J; bases not matched to a gene: 3. The CDR3 is made up of 13 amino acids. CDR3 sequence reads: CASKPGGSYEQYF. In DNA, the CDR3 is TGTGCCAGCAAACCGGGGGGCTCCTACGAGCAGTACTTC. The full variable domain, its missing parts supplied by reference TRBV28 and TRBJ2-7, is DVKVTQSSRYLVKRTGEKVFLECVQDMDHENMFWYRQDPGLGLRLIYFSYDVKMKEKGDIPEGYSVSREKKERFSLILESASTNQTSMYLCASKPGGSYEQYFGPGTRLTVT.

J is TRBJ2-1 and V is TRBV6-5; D is possibly TRBD2 (6 bases). Germline CDR1 reads MNHEY; CDR2 reads SVGAGI. V gave up 0 bases and J gave up 7 bases, with 16 bases separating them. The CDR3 contains 16 residues. The CDR3 spells CASSYSGGPPGNEQFF. Written as DNA, the CDR3 is TGTGCCAGCAGTTACTCGGGGGGACCTCCGGGGAATGAGCAGTTCTTC.

This chain links TRBV9 with TRBJ1-2, with 8 bases aligning to TRBD1. After removal of 2 bases from V and 0 bases from J, the junction contained 9 bases not matched to a gene. CDR3 length: 17 residues. Germline assignment: CDR1 SGDLS and CDR2 YYNGEE. CDR3 region: CASSVSRGPTPNYGYTF. The CDR3 region has the DNA TGTGCCAGCAGCGTGTCCAGGGGGCCAACACCTAACTATGGCTACACCTTC.

The chain is built from TRBV30 and TRBJ2-7; the D gene is possibly TRBD1 (6 bases). The V gene's germline CDR1 is GTSNPN and CDR2 SVGIG (reference sequence). Trimming took off 0 bases at V and 5 bases at J, with 17 bases between the two ends. CDR3 length: 15 residues. In nucleotides, the CDR3 is TGTGCCTGGAGTGTGACTGGGGGCCCTGGGGACGAGCAGTACTTC. It codes for CAWSVTGGPGDEQYF. The entire variable domain, with the rest obtained from reference TRBV30 and TRBJ2-7, is as follows: SQTIHQWPATLVQPVGSPLSLECTVEGTSNPNLYWYRQAAGRGLQLLFYSVGIGQISSEVPQNLSASRPQDRQFILSSKKLLLSDSGFYLCAWSVTGGPGDEQYFGPGTRLTVT.

The V call is TRBV25-1, the J call TRBJ1-1; D is ambiguous. V was clipped by 3 bases and J by 4 bases, with 9 bases between them. From germline, CDR1 is MGHDK and CDR2 SYGVNS. The CDR3 is 13 amino acids. CDR3 nucleotides: TGTGCCAGCAGTGATTTAGGACCCACTGAAGCTTTCTTT. The encoded protein is CASSDLGPTEAFF.

This sequence joins TRBV5-6 and TRBJ2-5; possibly TRBD1 for D (5 bases). This CDR3 is built from 13 residues. V gave up 0 bases and J gave up 5 bases, with 8 bases separating them. Germline values: CDR1 SGHDT, CDR2 YYEEEE. CDR3 in amino acids: CASSLAQGETQYF. The CDR3, as DNA: TGTGCCAGCAGCTTGGCGCAGGGCGAGACCCAGTACTTC. Full variable domain (rest looked up from reference TRBV5-6 and TRBJ2-5): DAGVTQSPTHLIKTRGQQVTLRCSPKSGHDTVSWYQQALGQGPQFIFQYYEEEERQRGNFPDRFSGHQFPNYSSELNVNALLLGDSALYLCASSLAQGETQYFGPGTRLLVL.

This clone has only one observation. V usage is TRBV7-9 and J usage is TRBJ1-2, with D uncertain. CDR1 and CDR2 (germline): SEHNR, FQNEAQ (reference sequence). The CDR3 runs to 15 residues. V was shortened by 3 bases and J by 12 bases, with 23 bases between the two germline ends. The CDR3 sequence is CASSLSPPGYGFDTF. The CDR3 nucleotides are TGTGCCAGCAGCTTGAGTCCTCCCGGGTACGGGTTTGACACCTTC.

The V call is TRBV6-1, the J call TRBJ2-2, with D uncertain. CDR1 and CDR2 (germline): MNHNS, SASEGT. Trimming took 4 bases from V and 10 from J, leaving 7 bases between them. The CDR3 runs 11 residues. The CDR3 protein is CASSAYLELFF. The CDR3 DNA follows: TGTGCCAGCAGTGCGTACTTGGAGCTGTTTTTT.

The gene calls are TRBV6-5 and TRBJ1-5, with TRBD1 matching 8 bases. The CDR3 is 14 amino acids. V was clipped by 0 bases and J by 6 bases; unmatched bases: 1. Germline V lookup: CDR1 MNHEY, CDR2 SVGAGI. The CDR3 DNA reads TGTGCCAGCAGTTACTCTACAGGGGGTCAGCCCCAGCATTTT. This codes for CASSYSTGGQPQHF.

This chain connects TRBV30 to TRBJ1-2, with a weak D call TRBD1 (6 bases). Germline V gene data show CDR1 as GTSNPN and CDR2 as SVGIG (reference sequence). V was trimmed by 0 bases and J by 4 bases, leaving 6 bases between them. The CDR3 runs 12 residues. CDR3 bases: TGTGCCTGGAGTGTAGGGGGCTATGGCTACACCTTC. Its translation is CAWSVGGYGYTF.

The chain has TRBV27 and TRBJ2-1; possibly TRBD2 for D (6 bases). V lost 6 bases, J lost 2 bases, and 11 bases lay in between. CDR3 length: 14 amino acids. Per germline, CDR1 MNHEY and CDR2 SMNVEV (reference sequence). This CDR3 reads CASSQGGAYNEQFF. In DNA, the CDR3 is TGTGCCAGCAGCCAGGGCGGGGCCTACAATGAGCAGTTCTTC.

The chain employs TRBV6-1 and TRBJ1-2; 7 nucleotides align to TRBD1. CDR1 MNHNS and CDR2 SASEGT come from the germline V gene. This CDR3 has 14 residues. The J segment lost 4 bases and the V segment lost 4 bases, leaving 6 bases of the junction unmatched. The CDR3 sequence: CASSGRGRAYGYTF. The CDR3 DNA follows: TGTGCCAGCAGTGGTAGGGGGCGGGCCTATGGCTACACCTTC.

The V gene is TRBV10-3, the J gene TRBJ2-1; D gene ambiguous. Germline V lookup: CDR1 ENHRY, CDR2 SYGVKD. CDR3 length: 17 residues. With 3 bases removed from V and 2 bases from J, the gap between germline ends came to 17 bases. This CDR3 reads CAISDRAQIPAYNEQFF. The CDR3 bases are TGTGCCATCAGTGATCGGGCCCAAATCCCTGCCTACAATGAGCAGTTCTTC.

The genes are TRBV7-8 and TRBJ2-7; D may be TRBD2 (6 bases). CDR3 length: 17 residues. The germline CDR1 and CDR2 sequences are SGHVS and FQNEAQ. Trimming cost V 6 bases and J 6 bases, with 27 bases left between them. CDR3 loop: CASRPTQTVTRGGEQYF. The CDR3 DNA sequence: TGTGCCAGCAGGCCGACCCAAACCGTTACTCGGGGAGGCGAGCAGTACTTC.